The T cell receptor (beta chain) described here comes from a study of T-cell memory formation after mild COVID-19. Study at large: TCR clustering was largely donor specific.

A 5'RACE reaction primed in the constant segment made cDNA libraries of TCR alpha and TCR beta, and these carried sample barcodes and UMIs. TCRdb processed the 5' RACE reads anew with MiXCR; each CDR3 protein has one entry. This table holds about 500,000 distinct CDR3 sequences, roughly 20% found once. V dropped 0 bases and J dropped 4; count of bases not matched to a gene: 12. Germline CDR1 is SGHDN and CDR2 is FVKESK. The CDR3 contains 19 residues. The chain recombines TRBV14 with TRBJ2-4, with 10 bases identical to TRBD2. Sequencing used PBMCs or a T cell subset sorted from them (not recorded which). The receptor was isolated from an adult woman who had mild COVID-19 (a few samples of this study predate the infection). Cell type and time point are not known. The CDR3 here is CASSQDSRLAGEKKNIQYF. The CDR3 DNA follows: TGTGCCAGCAGCCAAGATTCAAGGCTAGCGGGGGAGAAGAAAAACATTCAGTACTTC.